The sequence of this TCR beta chain was determined in a study of blood T cell repertoires in COVID-19. Study-wide background: Nucleic acid was either cDNA or gDNA, and it came from T cells, B-cell-depleted T cells, or PBMCs.

Original analysis: Reference gene primers were amplified, and this amplification served to estimate nucleated cell counts. Sequenced by immunoSEQ multiplex PCR; TCRdb stores in-frame clones only, minus some. V and J calls and clone size are as listed in that table; D and trimming were resolved from the DNA. The table has 90,000 to 150,000 clones, roughly nine tenths seen once; the top ten hold roughly 8%. Germline values: CDR1 MNHEY, CDR2 SMNVEV (reference sequence). CDR3 size: 14 residues. V was shortened by 6 bases and J by 4 bases, with 15 bases between the two germline ends. Sample: peripheral blood. This receptor was identified in a human donor in a cohort sampled during active COVID-19. The rearrangement joins TRBV27 to TRBJ1-1, with D possibly matching TRBD1 (5 bases). The CDR3 DNA reads TGTGCCAGCAGCCTGGGGGGTGGATCCACTGAAGCTTTCTTT. This encodes CASSLGGGSTEAFF.